This T cell receptor (beta chain) came from a study of cytomegalovirus exposure and HLA in healthy donors. In regard to this clone: Its antigen is currently unknown.

Study-wide results and limits: The study flagged some 170 TCR beta chains as cytomegalovirus-associated. Most subjects' HLA-A and HLA-B alleles were reportedly predicted from TCR beta sequences.

Researchers ran the PCR with 60 Vbeta and 13 Jbeta primers. Sequencing used immunoSEQ multiplex PCR; TCRdb keeps in-frame clones, though not all of them. The repertoire holds approximately 170,000 clones, 60% to 85% seen once, with about 0.69% in the top ten. The sequenced sample was PBMCs. The source is a female donor in good health and CMV-seronegative.

The CDR3 DNA reads TGTGCCAGCAGTGATGTGGGACAGGGGAACACCGGGGAGCTGTTTTTT. This sequence encodes CASSDVGQGNTGELFF. The chain is built from TRBV25-1 and TRBJ2-2; 9 bases are a match to TRBD1. Germline CDR1 is MGHDK and CDR2 is SYGVNS. The length of the CDR3 is 16 residues. The V gene end was trimmed by 3 bases and the J gene end by 1 base; junction bases not matched to a gene: 3.